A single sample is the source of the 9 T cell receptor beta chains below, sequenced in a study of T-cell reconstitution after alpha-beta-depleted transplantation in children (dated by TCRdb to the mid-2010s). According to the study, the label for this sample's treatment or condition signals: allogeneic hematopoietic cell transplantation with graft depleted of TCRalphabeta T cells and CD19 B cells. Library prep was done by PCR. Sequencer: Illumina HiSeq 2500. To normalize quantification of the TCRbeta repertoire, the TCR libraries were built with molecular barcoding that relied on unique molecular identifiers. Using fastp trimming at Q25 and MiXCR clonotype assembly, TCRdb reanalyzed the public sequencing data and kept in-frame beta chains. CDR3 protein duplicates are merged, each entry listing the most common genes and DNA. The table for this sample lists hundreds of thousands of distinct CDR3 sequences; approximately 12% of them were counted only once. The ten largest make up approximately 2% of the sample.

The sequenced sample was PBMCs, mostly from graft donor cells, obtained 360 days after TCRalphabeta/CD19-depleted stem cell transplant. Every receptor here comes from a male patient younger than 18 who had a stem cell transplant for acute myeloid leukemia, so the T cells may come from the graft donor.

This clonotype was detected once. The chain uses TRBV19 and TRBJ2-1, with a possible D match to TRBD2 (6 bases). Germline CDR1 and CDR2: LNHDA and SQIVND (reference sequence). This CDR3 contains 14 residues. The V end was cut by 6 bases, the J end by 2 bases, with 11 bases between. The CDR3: CASRSRGTYNEQFF. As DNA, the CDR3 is TGTGCCAGTAGATCTCGCGGGACCTACAATGAGCAGTTCTTC. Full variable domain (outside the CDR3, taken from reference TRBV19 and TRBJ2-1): DGGITQSPKYLFRKEGQNVTLSCEQNLNHDAMYWYRQDPGQGLRLIYYSQIVNDFQKGDIAEGYSVSREKKESFPLTVTSAQKNPTAFYLCASRSRGTYNEQFFGPGTRLTVL.

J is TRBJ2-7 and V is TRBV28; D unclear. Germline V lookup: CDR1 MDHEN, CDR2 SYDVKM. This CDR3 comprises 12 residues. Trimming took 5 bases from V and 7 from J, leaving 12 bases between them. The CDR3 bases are TGTGCCAGCAGTCCAACAGTTTGGGAGCAGTACTTC. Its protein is CASSPTVWEQYF.

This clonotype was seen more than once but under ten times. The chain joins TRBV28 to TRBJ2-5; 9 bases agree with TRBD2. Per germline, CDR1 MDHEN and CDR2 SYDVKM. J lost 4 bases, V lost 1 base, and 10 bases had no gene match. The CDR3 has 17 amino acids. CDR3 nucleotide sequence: TGTGCCAGCAGTTTATCCGGGACTAGCCGGCAGAGAGAGACCCAGTACTTC. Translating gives CASSLSGTSRQRETQYF.

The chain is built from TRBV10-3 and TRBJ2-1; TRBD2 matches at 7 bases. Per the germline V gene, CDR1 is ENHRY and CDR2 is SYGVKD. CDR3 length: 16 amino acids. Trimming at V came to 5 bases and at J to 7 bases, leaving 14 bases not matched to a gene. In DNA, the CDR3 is TGTGCCATCAGTCCGCGTTTGGCTAGCGGTACAAATGAGCAGTTCTTC. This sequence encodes CAISPRLASGTNEQFF.

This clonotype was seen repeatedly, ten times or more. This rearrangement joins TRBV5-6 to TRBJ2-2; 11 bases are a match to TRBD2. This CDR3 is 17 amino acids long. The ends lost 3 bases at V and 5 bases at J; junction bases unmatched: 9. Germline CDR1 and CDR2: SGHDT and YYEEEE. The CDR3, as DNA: TGTGCCAGCAGCTCCCTACTAGCGGGAGATGGGACCGGGGAGCTGTTTTTT. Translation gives CASSSLLAGDGTGELFF.

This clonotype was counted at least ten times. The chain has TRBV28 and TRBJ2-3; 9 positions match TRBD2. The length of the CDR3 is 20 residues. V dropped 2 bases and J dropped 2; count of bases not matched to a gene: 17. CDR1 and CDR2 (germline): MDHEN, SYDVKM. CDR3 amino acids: CASSLITIREREDYTDTQYF. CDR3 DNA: TGTGCCAGCAGTTTAATTACTATCCGAGAGCGGGAGGACTACACAGATACGCAGTATTTT.

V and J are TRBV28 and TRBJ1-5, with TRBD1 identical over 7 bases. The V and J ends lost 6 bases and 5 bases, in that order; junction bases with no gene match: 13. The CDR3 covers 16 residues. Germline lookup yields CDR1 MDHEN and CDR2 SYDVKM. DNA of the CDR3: TGTGCCAGCAGCTTTACAGGGGAGGTCGCGGATCAGCCCCAGCATTTT. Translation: CASSFTGEVADQPQHF.

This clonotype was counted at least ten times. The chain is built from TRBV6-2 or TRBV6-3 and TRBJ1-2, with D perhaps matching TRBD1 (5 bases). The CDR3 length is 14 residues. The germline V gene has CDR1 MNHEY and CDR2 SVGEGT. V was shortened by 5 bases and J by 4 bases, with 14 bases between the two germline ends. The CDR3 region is CASSRGGHVYGYTF. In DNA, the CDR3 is TGTGCCAGCAGTCGTGGAGGACACGTCTATGGCTACACCTTC.

In DNA, the CDR3 is TGTGCCAGCAGTTTATTTGGGGGTTTAACCTACGAGCAGTACTTC. Encoded protein: CASSLFGGLTYEQYF. This sequence joins TRBV28 and TRBJ2-7, with D perhaps TRBD1 or TRBD2 (5 bases each). Trimming stripped 1 base from V and 2 bases from J, with 12 bases between. The CDR3 extends over 15 amino acids. In germline, CDR1 is MDHEN, CDR2 SYDVKM.